This T cell receptor (beta chain) was captured in a study of chronic HIV infection and antiretroviral therapy. This clonotype was seen at least ten times. TCRdb recomputed calls from the 5' RACE reads with MiXCR, one row per CDR3 protein. The sample contains about 31,000 distinct CDR3 sequences, roughly 9.1% of which appear only once. The CDR3 is 14 residues long. Trimming removed 5 bases from V and 4 bases from J; junction bases left unmatched: 5. Germline V gene data show CDR1 as SEHNR and CDR2 as FQNEAQ (reference sequence). The source of this sequence is an adult who had HIV and had not received antiretroviral therapy, or was an uninfected healthy control (not recorded which). The sample taken for sequencing was peripheral blood. This rearrangement joins TRBV7-9 to TRBJ2-3; 8 nucleotides agree with TRBD1. CDR3 amino acids: CASSLRQGSDTQYF. As DNA, the CDR3 is TGTGCCAGCAGCCTCCGACAGGGGTCAGATACGCAGTATTTT.